This entry features one T cell receptor (beta chain) sequence. As yet, its antigen is unknown. This sample is drawn from a study of cytomegalovirus exposure and HLA in healthy donors. General study findings and limits: An observed cluster of highly shared sequence variants was recorded as a likely sequencing artifact.

Primers: 60 Vbeta forward and 13 Jbeta reverse. This table comes from immunoSEQ multiplex PCR, and its TCRdb copy is limited to in-frame clones, with some not included. The table has about 150,000 clones, around three quarters seen once; the top ten hold around 4.1%. The CDR3 is 15 amino acids. Germline loops: CDR1 SGDLS, CDR2 YYNGEE. The V end lost 10 bases, the J end lost 0 bases, and 14 bases lay between the germline ends. The V call is TRBV9, the J call TRBJ1-6, with no clear D. The sequenced sample was PBMCs. This clonotype was obtained from a woman aged 40 to 50 in good health and CMV-seronegative. The CDR3 nucleotides read TGTGCCTCAAAGGAGGGAAGCTCCTATAATTCACCCCTCCACTTT. Its protein product is CASKEGSSYNSPLHF.